The 20 T cell receptor beta chains in this list originate from one sample, sequenced in a study of T cell repertoires in cytomegalovirus infection. Their target antigens are unknown. In TCRdb, the reads were re-called with MiXCR into one record per CDR3 protein. The sample lists 200,000 to 250,000 distinct CDR3 sequences; around 40% were seen once. The sample here was CD8+ T cells from cultured PBMCs, taken from culture after CMV antigen stimulation. The receptors here all came from a human donor in good health (CMV status not recorded). Some clones in this sample may be carry-over from other donors' samples.

The chain joins TRBV7-9 to TRBJ2-3; 7 bases agree with TRBD2. The trim removed 5 bases at V and 5 bases at J, leaving 4 bases unmatched. The CDR3 totals 13 residues. Germline CDR1 is SEHNR and CDR2 is FQNEAQ (reference sequence). CDR3 protein: CASSESGGDTQYF. The CDR3 DNA reads as TGTGCCAGCAGCGAATCGGGGGGAGATACGCAGTATTTT.

V gene TRBV7-9 combines with J gene TRBJ2-2, with D possibly being TRBD1 (6 bases). Germline-derived CDR1 and CDR2 are SEHNR and FQNEAQ (reference sequence). The CDR3 consists of 13 residues. V was pared by 6 bases and J by 4 bases, with 9 bases between. CDR3 loop: CASRPRGTGELFF. The CDR3 bases are TGTGCCAGCAGACCCAGGGGCACCGGGGAGCTGTTTTTT.

This clonotype was seen a handful of times. The DNA for the CDR3 is TGTGCCACCGACCCGGGAGGGGGTCCTCCAGATACGCAGTATTTT. It translates to CATDPGGGPPDTQYF. The chain links TRBV2 to TRBJ2-3; TRBD2 aligns across 8 bases. CDR3 length equals 15 residues. Germline assignment: CDR1 SNHLY and CDR2 FYNNEI. J was trimmed by 4 bases and V by 10 bases; bases with no gene match: 13.

This chain links TRBV12-3 or TRBV12-4 with TRBJ2-1, with D perhaps TRBD1 (7 bases). The CDR3 has 15 residues. Trimming removed 5 bases from V and 6 bases from J, with 17 bases in between. The CDR3 DNA follows: TGTGCCAGCAGTCCTTACACTCAGGGGGGCAATGAGCAGTTCTTC. It yields the protein CASSPYTQGGNEQFF.

J is TRBJ1-5 and V is TRBV6-6, with 9 bases identical to TRBD1. Germline CDR1 reads MNHNY; CDR2 reads SVGAGI (reference sequence). This CDR3 is 17 amino acids long. The trim removed 5 bases at V and 0 bases at J, leaving 8 bases unmatched. Here the CDR3 reads CASSPIQGAISNQPQHF. For the CDR3, the DNA is TGTGCCAGCAGTCCAATACAGGGGGCGATTAGCAATCAGCCCCAGCATTTT.

The chain employs TRBV30 and TRBJ1-2; D is possibly TRBD1 (5 bases). V gave up 6 bases and J gave up 8 bases, with 16 bases separating them. The CDR3 is 12 residues long. Germline lookup yields CDR1 GTSNPN and CDR2 SVGIG (reference sequence). Here the CDR3 DNA reads TGTGCCTGCCTCGGGAGGGGAGGGGGCTACACCTTC. Residues: CACLGRGGGYTF.

V usage is TRBV29-1 and J usage is TRBJ2-1; D may be TRBD1 (6 bases). CDR1 is SQVTM and CDR2 is ANQGSEA in the germline V gene. The CDR3 is made up of 14 amino acids. Trimming left V 6 bases short and J 2 bases short, with 14 bases between. CDR3 DNA: TGCAGCGTCGCTCTACAGGGAACCTACAATGAGCAGTTCTTC. Translated, it gives CSVALQGTYNEQFF.

The chain recombines TRBV7-3 with TRBJ2-1, with a weak D call TRBD2 (5 bases). Per the germline V gene, CDR1 is SGHTA and CDR2 is FQGTGA. This CDR3 comprises 13 residues. Between the trimmed V and J ends, which lost 0 bases and 8 bases, there was a span of 8 bases. The CDR3 bases are TGTGCCAGCAGCTTAACGTACGGGGATGAGCAGTTCTTC. Encoded protein: CASSLTYGDEQFF.

The table lists this clonotype with a few counts. The J gene is TRBJ2-1, the V gene TRBV10-3; TRBD1 agrees at 8 bases. Germline CDR1 reads ENHRY; CDR2 reads SYGVKD. With V trimmed by 8 bases and J by 6 bases, 3 bases remained unmatched. The CDR3 runs 12 residues. The CDR3 spells CAIPGTGNEQFF. CDR3 nucleotides: TGTGCCATCCCTGGGACAGGCAATGAGCAGTTCTTC.

This clonotype has a count of ten or more. The V gene is TRBV4-1, the J gene TRBJ1-1; D is ambiguous. The V gene's germline CDR1 is MGHRA and CDR2 YSYEKL. This CDR3 is 15 amino acids long. Trimming shortened V by 4 bases and J by 2 bases, and 14 bases separated the two germline ends. CDR3 nucleotide sequence: TGCGCCAGCAGCCTCCTTCCTCTCGGAAACACTGAAGCTTTCTTT. It encodes CASSLLPLGNTEAFF.

This rearrangement joins TRBV6-1 to TRBJ2-7; 7 bases are a match to TRBD1. The CDR3 runs to 17 residues. V was pared by 4 bases and J by 4 bases, with 16 bases of the junction left unmatched. Germline assignment: CDR1 MNHNS and CDR2 SASEGT. CDR3 in amino acids: CASSGLGDSYPPYEQYF. The CDR3 DNA follows: TGTGCCAGCAGTGGTTTAGGGGACAGCTACCCTCCATACGAGCAGTACTTC.

The chain recombines TRBV10-3 with TRBJ1-2; the match to TRBD1 covers 8 bases. In germline, CDR1 is ENHRY, CDR2 SYGVKD. Germline trimming cut 7 bases from V and 0 bases from J; bases unmatched to any gene: 13. CDR3 length: 17 residues. CDR3 amino acids: CAIINPDRADANYGYTF. The CDR3 coding sequence is TGTGCCATCATTAATCCGGACAGGGCAGACGCTAACTATGGCTACACCTTC.

The chain links TRBV5-4 to TRBJ2-7, with 8 bases matching TRBD1. The CDR3 is 14 amino acids. Trimming took 3 bases from V and 4 from J; bases not matched to a gene: 6. CDR1 and CDR2 from the germline V gene are SGHNT and YYREEE (reference sequence). The DNA for the CDR3 is TGTGCCAGCAGCTCCCGGGACAGGATATACGAGCAGTACTTC. This codes for CASSSRDRIYEQYF. Complete variable domain (other parts from reference TRBV5-4 and TRBJ2-7): ETGVTQSPTHLIKTRGQQVTLRCSSQSGHNTVSWYQQALGQGPQFIFQYYREEENGRGNFPPRFSGLQFPNYSSELNVNALELDDSALYLCASSSRDRIYEQYFGPGTRLTVT.

This clonotype has only one observation. The chain uses TRBV27 and TRBJ1-2, with a possible D match to TRBD1 (5 bases). The ends were cut back, 5 bases at V and 7 bases at J, with 20 bases in the middle. The CDR3 covers 15 residues. CDR1 is MNHEY, CDR2 SMNVEV, per germline (reference sequence). The CDR3: CASSVRQIPPSGYTF. The CDR3 bases are TGTGCCAGCAGTGTGAGACAGATCCCCCCATCTGGCTACACCTTC.

V gene TRBV9 combines with J gene TRBJ2-2, with TRBD1 matching 8 bases. From germline, CDR1 is SGDLS and CDR2 YYNGEE. The CDR3 has 16 amino acids. V shed 0 bases, J shed 4 bases, and the junction held 5 bases outside the gene matches. For the CDR3, the DNA is TGTGCCAGCAGCGTAGAGACAGGGGTTGCCACCGGGGAGCTGTTTTTT. Protein sequence: CASSVETGVATGELFF.

This chain links TRBV25-1 with TRBJ2-3; D is undetermined. V dropped 2 bases and J dropped 2 bases, with 14 bases sitting between them. The CDR3 extends over 16 amino acids. Germline V gives CDR1 MGHDK, CDR2 SYGVNS. CDR3 coding DNA: TGTGCCAGCAGTGAAGGCATCGCCGTTACCACAGATACGCAGTATTTT. Its protein product is CASSEGIAVTTDTQYF.

This clonotype has just a few counts. The chain joins TRBV12-5 to TRBJ2-1; the D is unclear. V gave up 2 bases and J gave up 13 bases, with 15 bases separating them. In germline, CDR1 is LGHNT, CDR2 FRNRAP. The CDR3 totals 13 residues. CDR3: CASGLNSRADQFF. The CDR3, as DNA: TGTGCTAGTGGTTTGAACAGCCGGGCCGACCAGTTCTTC.

With respect to this clonotype: The junction departs from germline at one end; a sequencing error may be responsible. V is TRBV4-1 and J is TRBJ2-7, with 7 bases identical to TRBD1. Germline V gene sequence: CDR1 MGHRA, CDR2 YSYEKL. The CDR3 consists of 17 residues. CDR3 in amino acids: CASSQFPGQTSSYEQYF. Written as DNA, the CDR3 is TGTGCCAGCAGCCAGTTCCCGGGACAGACTTCTTCCTACGAGCAGTACTTC.

This clonotype was seen once. The rearrangement joins TRBV7-4 to TRBJ2-1, with TRBD2 matching 16 bases. Unmatched junction bases numbered 21, after V lost 5 bases and J lost 5 bases. The CDR3 covers 22 residues. The germline V gene has CDR1 SGHVT and CDR2 SQSDAQ. CDR3: CASSLLDAGLAGGPSTHNEQFF. DNA for the CDR3: TGTGCCAGCAGCCTACTAGACGCGGGACTAGCGGGAGGGCCGAGCACCCACAATGAGCAGTTCTTC.

This clonotype was seen repeatedly, ten times or more. The rearrangement links TRBV7-6 to TRBJ2-2; D remains ambiguous. Between the trimmed V and J ends, which lost 2 bases and 0 bases, there was a span of 10 bases. This CDR3 contains 16 residues. Germline V gene sequence: CDR1 SGHVS, CDR2 FNYEAQ. Here the CDR3 DNA reads TGTGCCAGCAGCTTATTGGGCCCGCCGAACACCGGGGAGCTGTTTTTT. It encodes CASSLLGPPNTGELFF.